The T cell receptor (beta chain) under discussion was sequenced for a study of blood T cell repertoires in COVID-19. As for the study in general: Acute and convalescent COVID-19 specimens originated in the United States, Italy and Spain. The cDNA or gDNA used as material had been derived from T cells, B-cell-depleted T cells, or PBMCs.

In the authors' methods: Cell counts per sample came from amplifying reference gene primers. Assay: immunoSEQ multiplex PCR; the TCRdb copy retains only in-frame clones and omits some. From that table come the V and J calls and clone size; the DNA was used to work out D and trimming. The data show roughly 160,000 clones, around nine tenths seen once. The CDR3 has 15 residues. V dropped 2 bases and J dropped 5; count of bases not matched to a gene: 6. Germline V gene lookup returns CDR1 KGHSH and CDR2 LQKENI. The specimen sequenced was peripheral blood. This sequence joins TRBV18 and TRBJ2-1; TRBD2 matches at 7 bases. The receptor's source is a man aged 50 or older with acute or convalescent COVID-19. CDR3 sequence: CASSPVGLTDNEQFF. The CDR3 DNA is TGTGCCAGCTCACCAGTGGGACTAACGGACAATGAGCAGTTCTTC. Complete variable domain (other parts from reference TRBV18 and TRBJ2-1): NAGVMQNPRHLVRRRGQEARLRCSPMKGHSHVYWYRQLPEEGLKFMVYLQKENIIDESGMPKERFSAEFPKEGPSILRIQQVVRGDSAAYFCASSPVGLTDNEQFFGPGTRLTVL.